This T cell receptor beta chain is drawn from a study of memory CD4+ T cells and cytomegalovirus serostatus. Study findings and constraints: Repertoires predicted CMV serostatus with median bootstrapped AUC of about 0.96. Of under 200 reported CMV TCRbeta sequences, just over 65 were found in memory CD4+ repertoires.

Data came from immunoSEQ multiplex PCR; TCRdb stores just in-frame clones and leaves some out. The top ten hold about 3% of the sample, which has tens of thousands of clones, about 68% seen once. The sort gate was single viable CD3+CD4+CD8-CD45RO+ cells for memory CD4+ T cells. After thawing, CD4+ T cells were positively selected. On this clone itself: Antigen: not known.

This TCR was recovered from an adult in good health and CMV-seropositive. The sample taken for sequencing was memory CD4+ T cells from blood.

CDR3 DNA sequence: TGTGCCATCAGTGAGTCGGGAGCGGGAGGATGGAATGAGCAGTTCTTC. Translated, it gives CAISESGAGGWNEQFF. The gene calls are TRBV10-3 and TRBJ2-1, with 9 bases fitting TRBD2. Trimming removed 0 bases from V and 7 bases from J; junction bases left unmatched: 7. The CDR3 sequence is 16 residues long. Germline values: CDR1 ENHRY, CDR2 SYGVKD.